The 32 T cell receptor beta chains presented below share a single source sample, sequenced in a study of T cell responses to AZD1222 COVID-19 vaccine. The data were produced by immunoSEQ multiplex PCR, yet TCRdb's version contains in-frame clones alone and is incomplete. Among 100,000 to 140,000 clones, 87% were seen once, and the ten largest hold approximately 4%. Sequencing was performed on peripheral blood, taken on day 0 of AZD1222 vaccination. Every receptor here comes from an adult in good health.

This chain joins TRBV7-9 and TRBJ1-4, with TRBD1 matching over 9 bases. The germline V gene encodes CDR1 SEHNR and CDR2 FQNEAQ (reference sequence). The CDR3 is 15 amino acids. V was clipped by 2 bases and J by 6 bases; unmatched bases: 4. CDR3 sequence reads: CASSLLTGGDEKLFF. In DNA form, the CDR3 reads TGTGCCAGCAGCTTACTGACAGGGGGAGATGAAAAACTGTTTTTT.

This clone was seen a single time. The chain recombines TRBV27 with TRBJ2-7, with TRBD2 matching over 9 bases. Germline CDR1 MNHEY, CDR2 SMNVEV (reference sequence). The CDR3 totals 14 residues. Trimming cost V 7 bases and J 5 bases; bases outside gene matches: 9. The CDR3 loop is CASTRRREGDEQYF. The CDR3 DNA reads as TGTGCCAGCACCCGGCGGCGGGAGGGAGACGAGCAGTACTTC.

CDR3 protein: CASSFHLTHRSRATQYF. The CDR3 DNA reads TGTGCCAGCAGTTTTCACCTCACCCATAGGTCCCGGGCGACGCAGTATTTT. V is TRBV6-2 or TRBV6-3 and J is TRBJ2-3; D not resolved. Trimming cost V 4 bases and J 9 bases, with 26 bases left between them. In germline, CDR1 is MNHEY, CDR2 SVGEGT. The CDR3 is 17 residues long.

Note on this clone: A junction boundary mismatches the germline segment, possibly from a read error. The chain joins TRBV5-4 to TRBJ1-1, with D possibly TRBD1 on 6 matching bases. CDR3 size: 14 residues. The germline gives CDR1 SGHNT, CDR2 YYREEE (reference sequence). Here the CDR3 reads CASSSQGRDGGVNF. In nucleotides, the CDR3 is TGTGCCAGCAGCTCCCAGGGGCGAGACGGGGGAGTTAACTTT.

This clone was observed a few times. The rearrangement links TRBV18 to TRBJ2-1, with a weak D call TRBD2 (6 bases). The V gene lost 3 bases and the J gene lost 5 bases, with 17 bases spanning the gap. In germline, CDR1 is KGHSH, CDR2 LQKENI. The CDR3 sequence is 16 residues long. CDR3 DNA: TGTGCCAGCTCACCGTTCACCTCGCGGGGAGACAATGAGCAGTTCTTC. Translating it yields CASSPFTSRGDNEQFF.

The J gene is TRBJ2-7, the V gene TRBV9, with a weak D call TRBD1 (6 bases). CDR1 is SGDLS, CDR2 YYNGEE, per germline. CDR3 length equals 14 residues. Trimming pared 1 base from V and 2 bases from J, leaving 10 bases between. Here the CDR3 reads CASSVTQGTYEQYF. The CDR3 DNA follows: TGTGCCAGCAGCGTAACTCAGGGGACCTACGAGCAGTACTTC.

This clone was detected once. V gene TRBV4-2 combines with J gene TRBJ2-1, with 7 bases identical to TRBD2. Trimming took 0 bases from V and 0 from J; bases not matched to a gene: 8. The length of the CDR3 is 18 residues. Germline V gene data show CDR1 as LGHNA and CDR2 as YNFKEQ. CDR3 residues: CASSQETSVHYSYNEQFF. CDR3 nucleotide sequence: TGTGCCAGCAGCCAAGAAACTAGCGTCCATTACTCCTACAATGAGCAGTTCTTC.

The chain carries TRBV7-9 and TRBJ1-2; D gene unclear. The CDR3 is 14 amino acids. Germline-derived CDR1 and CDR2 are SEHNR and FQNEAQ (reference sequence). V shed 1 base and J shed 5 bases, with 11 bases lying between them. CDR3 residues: CASSLEGRTYGYTF. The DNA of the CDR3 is TGTGCCAGCAGCTTAGAAGGCAGGACTTATGGCTACACCTTC.

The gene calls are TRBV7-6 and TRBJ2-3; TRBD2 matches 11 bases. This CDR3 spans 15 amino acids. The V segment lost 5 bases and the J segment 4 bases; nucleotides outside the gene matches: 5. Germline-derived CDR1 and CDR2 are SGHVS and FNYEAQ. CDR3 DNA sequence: TGTGCCAGCAGCACTACTAGCGGGGGTCCAGATACGCAGTATTTT. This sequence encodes CASSTTSGGPDTQYF.

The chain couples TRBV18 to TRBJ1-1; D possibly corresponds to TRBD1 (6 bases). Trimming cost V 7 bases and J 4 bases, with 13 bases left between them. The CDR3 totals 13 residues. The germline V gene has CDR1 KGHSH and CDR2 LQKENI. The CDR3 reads CASLQGVGTEAFF. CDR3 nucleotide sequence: TGTGCCAGCTTACAGGGAGTAGGCACTGAAGCTTTCTTT.

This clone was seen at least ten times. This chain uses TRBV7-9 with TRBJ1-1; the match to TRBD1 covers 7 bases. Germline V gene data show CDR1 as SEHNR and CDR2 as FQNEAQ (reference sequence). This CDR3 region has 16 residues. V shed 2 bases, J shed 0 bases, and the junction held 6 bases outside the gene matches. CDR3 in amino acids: CASSLYRGLMNTEAFF. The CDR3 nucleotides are TGTGCCAGCAGCTTATACAGGGGCCTAATGAACACTGAAGCTTTCTTT. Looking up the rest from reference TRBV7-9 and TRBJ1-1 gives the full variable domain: DTGVSQNPRHKITKRGQNVTFRCDPISEHNRLYWYRQTLGQGPEFLTYFQNEAQLEKSRLLSDRFSAERPKGSFSTLEIQRTEQGDSAMYLCASSLYRGLMNTEAFFGQGTRLTVV.

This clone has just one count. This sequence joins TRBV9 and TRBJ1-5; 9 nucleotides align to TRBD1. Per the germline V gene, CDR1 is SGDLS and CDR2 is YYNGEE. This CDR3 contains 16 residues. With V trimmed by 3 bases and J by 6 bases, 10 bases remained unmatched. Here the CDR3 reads CASSADGTGRSQPQHF. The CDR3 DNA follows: TGTGCCAGCAGCGCCGATGGGACAGGGAGAAGTCAGCCCCAGCATTTT. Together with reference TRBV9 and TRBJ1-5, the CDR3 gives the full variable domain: DSGVTQTPKHLITATGQRVTLRCSPRSGDLSVYWYQQSLDQGLQFLIQYYNGEERAKGNILERFSAQQFPDLHSELNLSSLELGDSALYFCASSADGTGRSQPQHFGDGTRLSIL.

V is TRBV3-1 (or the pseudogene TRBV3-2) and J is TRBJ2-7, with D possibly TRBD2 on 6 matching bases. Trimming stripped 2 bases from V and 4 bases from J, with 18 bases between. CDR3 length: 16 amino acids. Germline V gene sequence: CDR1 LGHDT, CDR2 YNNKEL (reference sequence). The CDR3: CASSQSGSRGIYEQYF. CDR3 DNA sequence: TGTGCCAGCAGCCAATCAGGCTCCCGGGGGATATACGAGCAGTACTTC.

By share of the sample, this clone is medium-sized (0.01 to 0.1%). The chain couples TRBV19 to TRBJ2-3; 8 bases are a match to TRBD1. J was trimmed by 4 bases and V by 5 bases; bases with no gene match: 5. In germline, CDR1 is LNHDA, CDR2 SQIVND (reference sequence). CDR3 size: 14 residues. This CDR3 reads CASSAQGVPDTQYF. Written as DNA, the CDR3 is TGTGCCAGTAGTGCACAGGGGGTGCCAGATACGCAGTATTTT.

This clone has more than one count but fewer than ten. CDR3 nucleotides: TGTGCCAGCAGATACCGGGACAGGGATGGCTACACCTTC. Amino acids: CASRYRDRDGYTF. The gene calls are TRBV28 and TRBJ1-2; 9 nucleotides match TRBD1. This CDR3 has 13 amino acids. CDR1 MDHEN and CDR2 SYDVKM come from the germline V gene. Unmatched junction bases numbered 5, after V lost 6 bases and J lost 6 bases.

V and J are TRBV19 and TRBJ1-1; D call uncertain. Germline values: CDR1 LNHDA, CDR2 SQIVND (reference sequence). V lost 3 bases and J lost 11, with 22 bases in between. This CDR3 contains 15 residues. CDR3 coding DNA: TGTGCCAGTAGTATTGGAGGGCGCCTGGAGTGGCTGGCTTTCTTT. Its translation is CASSIGGRLEWLAFF.

The CDR3 loop reads CASSLVPTGELFF. The DNA of the CDR3 is TGTGCCAGCAGCTTAGTCCCGACCGGGGAGCTGTTTTTT. The chain recombines TRBV7-3 with TRBJ2-2; D is unresolved. V was trimmed by 2 bases and J by 5 bases, leaving 6 bases between them. Germline CDR1 SGHTA, CDR2 FQGTGA. The CDR3 is 13 residues long.

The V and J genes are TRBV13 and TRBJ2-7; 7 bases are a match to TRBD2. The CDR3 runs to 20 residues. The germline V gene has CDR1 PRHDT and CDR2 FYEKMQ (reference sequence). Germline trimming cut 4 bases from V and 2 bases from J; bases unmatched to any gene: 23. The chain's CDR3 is CASSSLLGTNVARTAYEQYF. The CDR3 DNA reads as TGTGCCAGCAGCTCGCTGTTAGGGACTAATGTAGCCCGGACCGCCTACGAGCAGTACTTC.

CDR3 protein: CASSSGSYNEQFF. CDR3 sequence (DNA): TGTGCCAGCAGTTCCGGGAGCTACAATGAGCAGTTCTTC. The V call is TRBV2, the J call TRBJ2-1, with a tentative D call TRBD2 (6 bases). Germline loops: CDR1 SNHLY, CDR2 FYNNEI. The CDR3 has 13 amino acids. The V end lost 5 bases, the J end lost 3 bases, and 8 bases lay between the germline ends.

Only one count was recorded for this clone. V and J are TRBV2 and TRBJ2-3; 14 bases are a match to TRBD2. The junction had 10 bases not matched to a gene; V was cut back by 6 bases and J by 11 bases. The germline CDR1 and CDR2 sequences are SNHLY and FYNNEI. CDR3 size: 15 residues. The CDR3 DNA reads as TGTGCCAGCAGGGAGGGGACTAGCGGGAGCAGAGGGCAGTATTTT. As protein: CASREGTSGSRGQYF.

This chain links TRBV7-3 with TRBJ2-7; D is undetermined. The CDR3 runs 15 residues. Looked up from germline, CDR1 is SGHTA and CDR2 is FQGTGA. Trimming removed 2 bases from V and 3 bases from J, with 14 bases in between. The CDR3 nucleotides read TGTGCCAGCAGCTTACGCCCCGGGTTGGACTACGAGCAGTACTTC. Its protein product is CASSLRPGLDYEQYF.

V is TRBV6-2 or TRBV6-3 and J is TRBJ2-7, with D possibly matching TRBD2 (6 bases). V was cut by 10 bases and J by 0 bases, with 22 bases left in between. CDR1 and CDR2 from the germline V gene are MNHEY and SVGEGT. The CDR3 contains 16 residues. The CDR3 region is CATTYSGARTSYEQYF. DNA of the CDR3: TGTGCCACCACTTACTCGGGAGCGAGGACCTCCTACGAGCAGTACTTC.

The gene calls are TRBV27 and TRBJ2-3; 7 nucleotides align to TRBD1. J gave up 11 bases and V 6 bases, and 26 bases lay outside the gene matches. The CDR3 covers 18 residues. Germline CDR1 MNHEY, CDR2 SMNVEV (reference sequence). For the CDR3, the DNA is TGTGCCAGCAGCCCACGGACAGGAGCGGCGGCGGCGGTCGCAGGGCAGTATTTT. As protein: CASSPRTGAAAAVAGQYF.

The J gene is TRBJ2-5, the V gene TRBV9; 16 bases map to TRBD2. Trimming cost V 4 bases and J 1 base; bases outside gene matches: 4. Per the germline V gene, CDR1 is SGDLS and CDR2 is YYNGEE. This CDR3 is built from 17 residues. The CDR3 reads CASSMGLAGGPQETQYF. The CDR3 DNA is TGTGCCAGCAGCATGGGACTAGCGGGGGGGCCCCAAGAGACCCAGTACTTC.

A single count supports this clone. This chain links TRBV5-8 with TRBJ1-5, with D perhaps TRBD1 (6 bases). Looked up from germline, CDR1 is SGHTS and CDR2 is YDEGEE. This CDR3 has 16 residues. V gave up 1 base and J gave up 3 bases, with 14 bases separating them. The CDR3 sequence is CASSLWAGAVNQPQHF. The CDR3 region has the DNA TGTGCCAGCAGCTTGTGGGCAGGGGCGGTCAATCAGCCCCAGCATTTT. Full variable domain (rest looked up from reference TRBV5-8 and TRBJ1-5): EAGVTQSPTHLIKTRGQQATLRCSPISGHTSVYWYQQALGLGLQFLLWYDEGEERNRGNFPPRFSGRQFPNYSSELNVNALELEDSALYLCASSLWAGAVNQPQHFGDGTRLSIL.

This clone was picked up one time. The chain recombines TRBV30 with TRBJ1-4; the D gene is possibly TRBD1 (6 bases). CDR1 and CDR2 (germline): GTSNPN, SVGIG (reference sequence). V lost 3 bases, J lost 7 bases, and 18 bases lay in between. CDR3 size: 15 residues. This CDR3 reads CAWSTYRVEGEKLFF. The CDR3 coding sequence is TGTGCCTGGAGCACCTACAGGGTAGAGGGTGAAAAACTGTTTTTT.

The CDR3 nucleotides are TGTGCCAGCAGCTTAGGTCAGGGGATTAATGAAAAACTGTTTTTT. Translation gives CASSLGQGINEKLFF. V usage is TRBV7-7 and J usage is TRBJ1-4, with D perhaps TRBD1 (6 bases). CDR1 is SSHAT and CDR2 is FNYEAQ in the germline V gene (reference sequence). V lost 1 base, J lost 4 bases, and 10 bases lay in between. This CDR3 has 15 residues.

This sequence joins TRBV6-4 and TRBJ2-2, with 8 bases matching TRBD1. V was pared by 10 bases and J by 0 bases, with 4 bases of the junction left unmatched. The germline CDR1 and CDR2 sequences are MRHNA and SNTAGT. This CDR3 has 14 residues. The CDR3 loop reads CATRTGPNTGELFF. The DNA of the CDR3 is TGTGCCACCAGGACAGGGCCGAACACCGGGGAGCTGTTTTTT.

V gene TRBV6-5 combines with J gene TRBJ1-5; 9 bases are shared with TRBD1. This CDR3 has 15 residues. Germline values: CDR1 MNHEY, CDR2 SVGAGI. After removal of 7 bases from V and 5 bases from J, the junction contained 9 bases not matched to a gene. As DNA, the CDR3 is TGTGCCAGCACCCTTTGGGGACAGGGCGATCAGCCCCAGCATTTT. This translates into CASTLWGQGDQPQHF.

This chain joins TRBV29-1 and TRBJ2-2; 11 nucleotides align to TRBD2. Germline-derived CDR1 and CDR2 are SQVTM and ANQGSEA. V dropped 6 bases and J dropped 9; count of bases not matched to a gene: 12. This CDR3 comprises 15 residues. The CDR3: CSVVTSGRGDRELFF. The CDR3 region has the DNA TGCAGCGTGGTTACTAGCGGGAGAGGTGACAGGGAGCTGTTTTTT.

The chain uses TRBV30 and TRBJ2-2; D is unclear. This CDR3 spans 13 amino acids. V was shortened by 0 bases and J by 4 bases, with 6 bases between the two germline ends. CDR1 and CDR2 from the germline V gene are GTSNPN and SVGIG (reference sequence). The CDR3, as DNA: TGTGCCTGGAGTGTACTGGGCACCGGGGAGCTGTTTTTT. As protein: CAWSVLGTGELFF. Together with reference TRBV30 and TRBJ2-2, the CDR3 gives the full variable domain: SQTIHQWPATLVQPVGSPLSLECTVEGTSNPNLYWYRQAAGRGLQLLFYSVGIGQISSEVPQNLSASRPQDRQFILSSKKLLLSDSGFYLCAWSVLGTGELFFGEGSRLTVL.

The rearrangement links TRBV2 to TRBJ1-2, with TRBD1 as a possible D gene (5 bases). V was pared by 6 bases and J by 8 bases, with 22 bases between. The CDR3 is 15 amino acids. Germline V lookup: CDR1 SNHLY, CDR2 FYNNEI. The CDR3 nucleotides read TGTGCCAGCAGACAGGCAGCCCCGTTTTTTGGAGGCTACACCTTC. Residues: CASRQAAPFFGGYTF.